This entry is about one TCR beta chain. Its specific antigen is unknown. Base qualities were left out, and no much larger clone turns up one base away. Library preparation used RACE. The sequencing machine was a NextSeq 500. During library preparation, unique molecular identifiers were attached to individual cDNA molecules so that TCRs could be counted in a quantitative, reproducible way. For every blood RNA sample, sequencing covered both the TCR alpha and TCR beta chains. As for the original processing: Samples had a median of about 96,000 TCRs, with a range from about 20,000 to 690,600. The Decombinator software suite was used to annotate the V, J and CDR3 of the TCR reads. For the PS versus PT1 abundance plots, all samples were subsampled to the same number of TCRs (28,000). Expanded TCRs were defined as absent before sensitization and observed at least eight times at the 2-week time point. TCRdb ran its own pipeline on the public reads, namely fastp trimming at Q25 and MiXCR clone calling, and kept in-frame beta chains. Rows are combined by CDR3 protein, so each entry shows the most common genes and DNA. The V and J calls shown here were made by TCRdb, not taken from the authors' results. The sample table contains around 120,000 distinct CDR3 sequences; only one count was recorded for approximately 14% of them. The ten largest clonotypes hold 0.8% to 1% of the sample.

The time point tag for this specimen amounts to: patch test 1, 2 weeks after DPC sensitization. The sample's treatment or condition, from its label and the paper: therapeutic diphenylcyclopropenone sensitization with weekly scalp DPC. At each patch-test visit, blood was drawn before the patch test was applied. Eligible patients were aged 18 to 70, diagnosed with alopecia, deemed suitable for DPC therapy, and excluded if pregnant. Total RNA was extracted from unfractionated whole blood that had been collected in Tempus Blood RNA tubes. This record belongs to a study of human T cells and chemical hapten exposure (TCRdb year 2021). Turning to the overall study: For sensitization, 2% DPC in acetone was applied to a roughly 2 cm by roughly 2 cm area of upper inner arm skin. Throughout the roughly 25-week study period, patients were also given weekly therapeutic DPC doses on the scalp. Patch testing on the upper back used Finn chambers containing 0.01% DPC, with scoring done after 6 days according to International Contact Dermatitis Research Group standards. The mostly female patient cohort included alopecia areata with under or over 50% scalp involvement, alopecia totalis and alopecia universalis. The libraries were sequenced as a pool, and the TCR yield per sample differed mostly because of small variations in library volumes within the pool. The study tracked peripheral blood TCR repertoire changes in vivo during primary and secondary sensitization to the hapten diphenylcyclopropenone (DPC) in alopecia patients. Blood samples were taken from patients before sensitization (week 0) and then at 2, 6 and about 24 weeks after DPC sensitization. For TCR sequencing, blood came from 25 to 30 alopecia patients at anywhere from one to four time points (pre-sensitization, 2, 6 and 24 weeks).

As encoded in the germline V gene (reference sequence), CDR1 is DFQATT while CDR2 is SNEGSKA. V and J lose 6 bases and 4 bases, and a span of 9 bases separates them. The CDR3 goes from the cysteine to the phenylalanine over 11 residues. The kept DNA is CDR3 alone, 33 bases in frame from the first base. The paper's findings and limits, for the study overall: The number of PT1 expanded TCRs positively correlated with patch test score, significant at thresholds 8, 16 and 32 but not 4. After repeated subsampling, the strength of the expansion versus patch-test correlation and the threshold at which it became significant changed. DPC sensitization did not change the number of TCRs with a frequency above 1 in 1000, and there was no evidence of changes in global repertoire structure. Compared with pre-sensitization or healthy control sets, expanded TCRs formed significantly more large CDR3 similarity clusters, which is consistent with antigen-driven responses. Because every patient had alopecia, a presumed autoimmune disease, the patients' immune response might differ from that of healthy individuals.

The chain is made from TRBV20-1 and TRBJ2-5; the D gene is perhaps TRBD2, on 6 matching bases. Sequenced material: whole blood, taken in connection with sensitization to the hapten diphenylcyclopropenone (DPC). This receptor was identified in a young man with alopecia areata. Some clones in this sample may be carry-over from other donors' samples. The CDR3 region: CSAIGGETQYF. In nucleotides, the sequence is TGCAGTGCCATCGGGGGAGAGACCCAGTACTTC.